This T cell receptor beta chain was recorded in a study of blood T cells in healthy people across ages. The CDR3 loop spans 15 amino acids. Per germline, CDR1 LGHDT and CDR2 YNNKEL (reference sequence). This clonotype is a singleton in its sample. A second PCR of roughly 7 to 11 cycles used a sample-barcoded 5' primer and a J-beta primer mix. Each cDNA molecule received a tag from a template-switch adaptor that had 12 random nucleotides. TCRdb itself ran the 5' RACE reads through MiXCR, one entry per CDR3 protein. The sample gives about 800,000 distinct CDR3 sequences, around a quarter of which show up once; roughly 3.8% is in the top ten. These data were also filed under a second study, of T cells of mothers and their children. From that second work: Three healthy Caucasian mothers gave samples, and so did their six children.

What was sequenced was blood. This clonotype was sampled from a boy younger than 18 in good health. The chain is built from TRBV3-1 and TRBJ2-5; 11 nucleotides align to TRBD2. The J call could be wrong; TRBJ2-1 is a better fit for the DNA end. The CDR3 DNA follows: TGTGCCAGCAGCCTAGCGGGAGGGCCGCGGAATGAGCAGTTCTTC. Encoded protein: CASSLAGGPRNEQFF.